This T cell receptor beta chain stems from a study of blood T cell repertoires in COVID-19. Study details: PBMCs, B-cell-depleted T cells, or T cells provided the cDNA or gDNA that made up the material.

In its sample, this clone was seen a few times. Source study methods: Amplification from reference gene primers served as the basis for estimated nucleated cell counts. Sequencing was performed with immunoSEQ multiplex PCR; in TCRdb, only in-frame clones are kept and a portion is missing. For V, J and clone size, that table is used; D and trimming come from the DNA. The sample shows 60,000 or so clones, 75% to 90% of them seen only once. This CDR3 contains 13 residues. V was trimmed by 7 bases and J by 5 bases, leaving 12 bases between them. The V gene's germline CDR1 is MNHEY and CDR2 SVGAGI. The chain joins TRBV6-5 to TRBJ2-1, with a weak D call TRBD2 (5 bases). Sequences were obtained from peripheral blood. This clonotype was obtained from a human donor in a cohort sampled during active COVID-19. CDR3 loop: CASIIYGDNEQFF. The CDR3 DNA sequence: TGTGCCAGCATTATTTACGGGGACAATGAGCAGTTCTTC.